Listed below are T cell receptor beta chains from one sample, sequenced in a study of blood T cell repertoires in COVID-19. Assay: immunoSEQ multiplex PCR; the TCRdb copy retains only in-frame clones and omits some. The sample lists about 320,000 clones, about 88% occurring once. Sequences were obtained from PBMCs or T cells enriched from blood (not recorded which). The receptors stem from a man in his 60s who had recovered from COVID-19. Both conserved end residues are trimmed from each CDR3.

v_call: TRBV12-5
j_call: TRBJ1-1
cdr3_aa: ASGLAYVSDARERAF

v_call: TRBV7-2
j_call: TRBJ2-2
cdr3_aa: ASSLVQGSTGELF

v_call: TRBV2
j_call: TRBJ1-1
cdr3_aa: ASRIQGDTEAF

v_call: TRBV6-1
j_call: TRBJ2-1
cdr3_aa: ASRPPGRNEQF

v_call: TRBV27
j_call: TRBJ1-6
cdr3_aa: ASSLRRDRGNSPLH

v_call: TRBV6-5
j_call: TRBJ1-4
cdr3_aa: ASSYSNSVSVEKLF

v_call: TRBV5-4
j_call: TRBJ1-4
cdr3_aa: ASSWDRGIEKLF

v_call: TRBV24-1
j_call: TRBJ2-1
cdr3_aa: ATSEALANEQF

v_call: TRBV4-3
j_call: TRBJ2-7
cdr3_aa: ASSQETGNTYEQY

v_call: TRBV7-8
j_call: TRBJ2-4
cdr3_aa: ASSLGWAPINIQY

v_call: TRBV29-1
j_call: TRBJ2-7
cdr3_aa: SVELGDRGYEQY

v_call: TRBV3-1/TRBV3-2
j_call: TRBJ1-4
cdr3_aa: ASSQVPHRGGEKLF

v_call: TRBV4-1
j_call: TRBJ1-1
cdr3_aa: ASSQAGQGGPEAF

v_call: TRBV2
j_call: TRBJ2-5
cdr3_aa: ASSDPLGQGGAETQY

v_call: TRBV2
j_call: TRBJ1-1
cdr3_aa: ASSEDKNTEAF

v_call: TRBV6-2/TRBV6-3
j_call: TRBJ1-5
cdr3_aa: ASSTTGPQH

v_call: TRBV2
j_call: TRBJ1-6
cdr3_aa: ASSERWTENSPLH

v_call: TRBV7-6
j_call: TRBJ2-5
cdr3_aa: ASSSRLGETQY

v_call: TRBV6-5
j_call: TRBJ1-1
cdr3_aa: ASSYREGTGTEAF

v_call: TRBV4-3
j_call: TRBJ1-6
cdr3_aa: ASSQGGGGTSPLH

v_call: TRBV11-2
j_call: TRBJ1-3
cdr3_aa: ASSSRGQGAGGNTIY

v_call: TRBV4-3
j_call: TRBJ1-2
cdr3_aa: ASSQARGGYT

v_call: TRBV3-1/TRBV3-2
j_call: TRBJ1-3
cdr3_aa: ASSSGLSIGNTIY

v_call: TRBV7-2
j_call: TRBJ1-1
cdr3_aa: ASSPTGGAHTEAF

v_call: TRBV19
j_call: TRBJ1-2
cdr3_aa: ASSTTGTGLYGYT

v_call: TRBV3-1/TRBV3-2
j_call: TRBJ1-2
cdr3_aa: ASSQGIREAGYT

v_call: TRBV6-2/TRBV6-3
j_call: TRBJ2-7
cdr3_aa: ASSYMDRGPYEQY

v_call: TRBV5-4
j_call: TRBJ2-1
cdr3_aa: ASSAYQTSGRNEQF

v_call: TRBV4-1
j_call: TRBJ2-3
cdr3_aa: ASSQVLRSGGATDTQY

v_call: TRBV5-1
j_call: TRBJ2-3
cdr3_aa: ASSLTGVPDTQY

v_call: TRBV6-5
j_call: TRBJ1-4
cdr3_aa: ASNAGSWGEKLF

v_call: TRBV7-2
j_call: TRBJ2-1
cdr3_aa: ASSTYSGGAFNEQF

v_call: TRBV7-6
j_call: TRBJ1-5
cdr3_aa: ASSFGQGFGQPQH

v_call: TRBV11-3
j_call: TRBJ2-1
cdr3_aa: ASSLERGGPDNEQF

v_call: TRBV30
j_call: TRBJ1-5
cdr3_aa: AWSSSNQPQH

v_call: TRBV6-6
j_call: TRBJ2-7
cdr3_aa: ASTPKGTGLSEQY

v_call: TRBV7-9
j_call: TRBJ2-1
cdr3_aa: ASSTDGTSVDEQF

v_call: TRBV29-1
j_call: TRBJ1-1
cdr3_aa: SVRQGATEAF

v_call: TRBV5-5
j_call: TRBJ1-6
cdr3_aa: ASSLGGVNNSPLH

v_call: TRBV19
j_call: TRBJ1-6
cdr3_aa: ASSNHPQASSYNSPLH

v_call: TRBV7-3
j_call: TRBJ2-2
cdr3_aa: ASSQKGLTTNTGELF

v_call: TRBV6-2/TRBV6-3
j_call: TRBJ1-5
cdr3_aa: ASSPGGAGQPQH

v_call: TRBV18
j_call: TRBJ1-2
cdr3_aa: ASSPKQPYGYT

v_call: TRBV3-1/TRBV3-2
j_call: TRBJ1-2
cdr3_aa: ASGAPGTGANYGYT

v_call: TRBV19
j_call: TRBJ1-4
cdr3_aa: ASSLQGREKLF

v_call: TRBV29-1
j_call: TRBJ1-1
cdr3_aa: SVLTGGNTEAF

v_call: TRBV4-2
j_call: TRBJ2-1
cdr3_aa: ASSQDRQGANNEQF

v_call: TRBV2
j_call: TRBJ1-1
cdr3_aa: ASSLAGRQNTEAF

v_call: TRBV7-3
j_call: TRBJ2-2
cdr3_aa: ASSTLAGGGTGELF

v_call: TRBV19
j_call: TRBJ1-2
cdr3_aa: ASSSGPGVGGYT

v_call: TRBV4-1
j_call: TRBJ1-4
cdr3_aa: ASSQHPDRLATNEKLF

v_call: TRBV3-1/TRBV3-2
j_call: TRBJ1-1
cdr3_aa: ASSQLTGLGDTEAF

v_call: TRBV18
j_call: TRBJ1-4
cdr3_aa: ASSPSLQGLANEKLF